These T cell receptor beta chains were read from a single sample in a study of neurological immune-mediated disorders. TCRdb re-called the 5' RACE reads with MiXCR, one entry per CDR3 protein. The sample comprises fewer than 30,000 distinct CDR3 sequences, approximately 7% of which are singletons, and 4% to 5.5% rests with the top ten. Sequencing used PBMCs. These receptors came from a woman aged 40 to 55 in good health. Both conserved end residues are part of each CDR3. A D gene is named only where the DNA matches it firmly. The size field reads once, few, many, or a class for an expanded clone.

CDR3: CASSQDWDGLNQPQHF
DNA: TGCGCCAGCAGCCAAGATTGGGACGGGTTAAATCAGCCCCAGCATTTT
length: 16
size: many
V: TRBV4-3
D: NA
J: TRBJ1-5

CDR3: CASSPSGGNQPQHF
DNA: TGTGCCAGCTCACCATCCGGGGGGAATCAGCCCCAGCATTTT
length: 14
size: many
V: TRBV18
D: NA
J: TRBJ1-5

CDR3: CASSTTENTEAFF
DNA: TGCGCCAGCAGCACAACAGAGAACACTGAAGCTTTCTTT
length: 13
size: many
V: TRBV5-1
D: NA
J: TRBJ1-1

CDR3: CASSFAGPNTEAFF
DNA: TGCGCCAGCAGCTTCGCAGGGCCGAACACTGAAGCTTTCTTT
length: 14
size: many
V: TRBV5-1
D: NA
J: TRBJ1-1

CDR3: CSARNAGGAGEAFF
DNA: TGCAGTGCTAGAAATGCAGGGGGCGCCGGTGAAGCTTTCTTT
length: 14
size: many
V: TRBV20-1
D: TRBD1
J: TRBJ1-1

CDR3: CASSEGQTQETQYF
DNA: TGTGCCAGCAGCGAGGGACAGACCCAAGAGACCCAGTACTTC
length: 14
size: many
V: TRBV12-3/TRBV12-4
D: TRBD1
J: TRBJ2-5

CDR3: CSARANRDRAEAFF
DNA: TGCAGTGCTAGAGCCAACCGGGACAGGGCTGAAGCTTTCTTT
length: 14
size: many
V: TRBV20-1
D: TRBD1
J: TRBJ1-1

CDR3: CASSVTGNSPLHF
DNA: TGTGCCAGCAGTGTTACAGGGAATTCACCCCTCCACTTT
length: 13
size: many
V: TRBV2
D: NA
J: TRBJ1-6

CDR3: CASSVGIGQGDNYGYTF
DNA: TGTGCCAGCAGCGTAGGAATTGGACAGGGGGATAACTATGGCTACACCTTC
length: 17
size: many
V: TRBV9
D: TRBD1
J: TRBJ1-2

CDR3: CASSWGAKSNTEAFF
DNA: TGTGCCAGCAGCTGGGGGGCGAAGTCAAACACTGAAGCTTTCTTT
length: 15
size: many
V: TRBV7-2
D: NA
J: TRBJ1-1

CDR3: CASSLRSAGLANTGELFF
DNA: TGTGCCAGCAGCTTACGATCCGCAGGGTTGGCGAACACCGGGGAGCTGTTTTTT
length: 18
size: many
V: TRBV7-2
D: NA
J: TRBJ2-2

CDR3: CSVGGSSGANVLTF
DNA: TGCAGCGTTGGTGGGAGCTCTGGGGCCAACGTCCTGACTTTC
length: 14
size: many
V: TRBV29-1
D: NA
J: TRBJ2-6

CDR3: CASSFPVVADPNEQFF
DNA: TGCGCCAGCAGCTTCCCAGTCGTAGCAGACCCAAACGAGCAGTTCTTC
length: 16
size: many
V: TRBV5-1
D: NA
J: TRBJ2-1

CDR3: CSARGEAGGSNEQFF
DNA: TGCAGTGCTAGAGGGGAAGCGGGAGGTTCGAATGAGCAGTTCTTC
length: 15
size: many
V: TRBV20-1
D: TRBD2
J: TRBJ2-1

CDR3: CSASVPVASTDTQYF
DNA: TGCAGTGCTAGCGTCCCAGTTGCTAGCACAGATACGCAGTATTTT
length: 15
size: many
V: TRBV20-1
D: NA
J: TRBJ2-3

CDR3: CASSLRDSNQPQHF
DNA: TGTGCCAGCAGCCTACGGGACAGTAATCAGCCCCAGCATTTT
length: 14
size: medium-sized
V: TRBV13
D: TRBD1
J: TRBJ1-5

CDR3: CASSLGFQETQYF
DNA: TGTGCCAGCAGCTTAGGGTTTCAAGAGACCCAGTACTTC
length: 13
size: many
V: TRBV7-2
D: NA
J: TRBJ2-5

CDR3: CASRRTSGRAGELFF
DNA: TGTGCCAGCCGCAGGACTAGCGGGAGGGCCGGGGAGCTGTTTTTT
length: 15
size: many
V: TRBV4-2
D: TRBD2
J: TRBJ2-2

CDR3: CASRLGAPQETQYF
DNA: TGCGCCAGCAGACTAGGGGCTCCTCAAGAGACCCAGTACTTC
length: 14
size: many
V: TRBV5-1
D: NA
J: TRBJ2-5

CDR3: CSAPSGSHGYEQYF
DNA: TGCAGTGCTCCTAGCGGGAGTCATGGCTACGAGCAGTACTTC
length: 14
size: many
V: TRBV20-1
D: TRBD2
J: TRBJ2-7

CDR3: CASSYTGPGTEAFF
DNA: TGTGCCAGCAGTTACACGGGGCCCGGCACTGAAGCTTTCTTT
length: 14
size: many
V: TRBV6-5
D: NA
J: TRBJ1-1

CDR3: CSAAPGQRVTYEQYF
DNA: TGCAGTGCTGCGCCGGGACAGCGAGTAACTTACGAGCAGTACTTC
length: 15
size: many
V: TRBV20-1
D: TRBD1
J: TRBJ2-7